The TCR beta chain described here comes from a study of T cells in Graves' hyperthyroidism and ophthalmopathy. Study outcomes and limitations: Blood also contained most expanded thyroid clonotypes above 0.001.

The source material, RNA transcripts, was used to amplify TCR beta CDR3 regions. The study used the HTBI primer set for a first-round RT-PCR of the TCR CDR3. Via MiXCR, TCRdb re-called the multiplex PCR reads, giving one row per CDR3 protein. The repertoire holds 300,000 to 450,000 distinct CDR3 sequences, roughly 15% seen once, with less than 20% in the top ten. This clonotype was picked up a small number of times. No antigen is known for it. This CDR3 has 15 residues. Germline assignment: CDR1 MGHRA and CDR2 YSYEKL. V was clipped by 0 bases and J by 2 bases, with 8 bases between them. V is TRBV4-1 and J is TRBJ1-5; D ambiguous. Material for sequencing was blood. The source of this sequence is a woman aged 25-40 years with Graves' ophthalmopathy. This CDR3 is CASSQDGYGNQPQHF. As DNA, the CDR3 is TGCGCCAGCAGCCAAGATGGTTATGGCAATCAGCCCCAGCATTTT.